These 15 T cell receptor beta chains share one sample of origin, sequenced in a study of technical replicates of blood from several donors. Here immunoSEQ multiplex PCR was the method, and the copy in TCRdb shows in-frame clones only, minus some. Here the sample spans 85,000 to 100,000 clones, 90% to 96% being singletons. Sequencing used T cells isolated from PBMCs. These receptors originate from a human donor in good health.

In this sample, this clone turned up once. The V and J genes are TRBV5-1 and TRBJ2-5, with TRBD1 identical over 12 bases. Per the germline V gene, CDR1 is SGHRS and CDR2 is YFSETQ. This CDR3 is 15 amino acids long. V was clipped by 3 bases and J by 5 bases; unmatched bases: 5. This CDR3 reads CASSSGTGGRETQYF. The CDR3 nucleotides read TGCGCCAGCAGCTCGGGGACAGGGGGCAGGGAGACCCAGTACTTC.

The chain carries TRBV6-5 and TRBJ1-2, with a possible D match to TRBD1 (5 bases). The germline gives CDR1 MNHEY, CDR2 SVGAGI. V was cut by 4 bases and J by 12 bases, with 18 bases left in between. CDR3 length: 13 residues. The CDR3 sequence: CASSWAGEGVDTF. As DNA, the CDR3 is TGTGCCAGCAGTTGGGCGGGGGAGGGCGTGGACACCTTC.

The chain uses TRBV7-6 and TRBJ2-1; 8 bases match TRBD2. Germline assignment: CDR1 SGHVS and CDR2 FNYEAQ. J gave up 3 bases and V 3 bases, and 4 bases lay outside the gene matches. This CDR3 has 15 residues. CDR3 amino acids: CASSLSGLVYNEQFF. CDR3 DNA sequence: TGTGCCAGCAGCTTGTCGGGACTAGTCTACAATGAGCAGTTCTTC.

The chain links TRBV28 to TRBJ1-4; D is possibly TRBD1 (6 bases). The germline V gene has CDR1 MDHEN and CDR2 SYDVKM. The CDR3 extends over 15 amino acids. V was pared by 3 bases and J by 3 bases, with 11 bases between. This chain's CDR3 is CASSLSGQPNEKLFF. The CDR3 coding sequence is TGTGCCAGCAGTTTGTCGGGACAACCTAATGAAAAACTGTTTTTT.

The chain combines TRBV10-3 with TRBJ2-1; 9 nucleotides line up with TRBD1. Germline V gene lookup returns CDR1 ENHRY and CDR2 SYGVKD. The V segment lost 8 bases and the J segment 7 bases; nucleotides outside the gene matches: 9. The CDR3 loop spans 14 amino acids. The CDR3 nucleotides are TGTGCCATCCCGGCGGGGACAGGGTTGAATGAGCAGTTCTTC. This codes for CAIPAGTGLNEQFF.

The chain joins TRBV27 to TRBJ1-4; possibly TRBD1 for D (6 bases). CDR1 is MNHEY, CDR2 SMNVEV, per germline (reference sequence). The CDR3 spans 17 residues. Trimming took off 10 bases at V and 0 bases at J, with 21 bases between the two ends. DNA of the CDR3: TGTGCCATCCCGGGACAACCTTTACCTGCAACTAATGAAAAACTGTTTTTT. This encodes CAIPGQPLPATNEKLFF.

The CDR3 nucleotides are TGTGCCAGCTCACCTGGGAGATCCGAAAAACTGTTTTTT. As protein: CASSPGRSEKLFF. The chain combines TRBV18 with TRBJ1-4, with D unresolved. Trimming cost V 3 bases and J 8 bases, with 10 bases left between them. CDR3 length equals 13 residues. The germline gives CDR1 KGHSH, CDR2 LQKENI. The full variable domain, completed using reference TRBV18 and TRBJ1-4, is NAGVMQNPRHLVRRRGQEARLRCSPMKGHSHVYWYRQLPEEGLKFMVYLQKENIIDESGMPKERFSAEFPKEGPSILRIQQVVRGDSAAYFCASSPGRSEKLFFGSGTQLSVL.

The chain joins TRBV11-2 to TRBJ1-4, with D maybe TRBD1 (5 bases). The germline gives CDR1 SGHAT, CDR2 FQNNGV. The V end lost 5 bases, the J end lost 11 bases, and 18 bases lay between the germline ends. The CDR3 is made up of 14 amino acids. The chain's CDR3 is CASSLRLKTEKLFF. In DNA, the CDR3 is TGTGCCAGCAGCCTCCGTTTAAAGACAGAGAAACTGTTTTTT.

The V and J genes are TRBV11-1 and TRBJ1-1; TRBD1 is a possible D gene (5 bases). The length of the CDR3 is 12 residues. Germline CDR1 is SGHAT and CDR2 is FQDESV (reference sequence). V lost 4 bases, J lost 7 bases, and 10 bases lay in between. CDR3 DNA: TGTGCCAGCAGCTGGGGGGAGCTTGAAGCTTTCTTT. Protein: CASSWGELEAFF. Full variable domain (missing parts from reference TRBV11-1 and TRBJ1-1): EAEVAQSPRYKITEKSQAVAFWCDPISGHATLYWYRQILGQGPELLVQFQDESVVDDSQLPKDRFSAERLKGVDSTLKIQPAELGDSAMYLCASSWGELEAFFGQGTRLTVV.

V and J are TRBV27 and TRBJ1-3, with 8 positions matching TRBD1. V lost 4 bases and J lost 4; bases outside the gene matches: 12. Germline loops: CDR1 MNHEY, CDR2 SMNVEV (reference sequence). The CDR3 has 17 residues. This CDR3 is CASSSRQGQARGNTIYF. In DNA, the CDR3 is TGTGCCAGCAGTTCTCGACAGGGGCAGGCGAGGGGAAACACCATATATTTT.

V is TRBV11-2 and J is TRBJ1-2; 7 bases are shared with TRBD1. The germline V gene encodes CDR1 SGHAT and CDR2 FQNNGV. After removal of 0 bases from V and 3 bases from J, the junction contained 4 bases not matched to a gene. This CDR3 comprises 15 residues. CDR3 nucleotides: TGTGCCAGCAGCTTAGATCCAGGGGGACACTATGGCTACACCTTC. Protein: CASSLDPGGHYGYTF.

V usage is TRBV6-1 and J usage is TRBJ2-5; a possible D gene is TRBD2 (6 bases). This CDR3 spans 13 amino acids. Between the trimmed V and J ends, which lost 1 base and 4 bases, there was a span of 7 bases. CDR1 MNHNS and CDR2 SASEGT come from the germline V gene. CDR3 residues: CASSEEGGETQYF. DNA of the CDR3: TGTGCCAGCAGTGAAGAGGGAGGAGAGACCCAGTACTTC.

This chain's CDR3 is CASSPGANTEAFF. The CDR3 nucleotides read TGTGCCAGCAGTCCAGGGGCGAACACTGAAGCTTTCTTT. The chain combines TRBV5-6 with TRBJ1-1, with D perhaps matching TRBD1 (6 bases). CDR3 size: 13 residues. Trimming cost V 5 bases and J 1 base, with 9 bases left between them. The germline V gene has CDR1 SGHDT and CDR2 YYEEEE.

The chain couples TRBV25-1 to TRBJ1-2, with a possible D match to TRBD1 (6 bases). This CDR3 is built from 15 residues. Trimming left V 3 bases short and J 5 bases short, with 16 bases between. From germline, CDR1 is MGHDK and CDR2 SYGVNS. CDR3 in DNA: TGTGCCAGCAGTGATCCGGGGGGCAGGAGTTATGGCTACACCTTC. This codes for CASSDPGGRSYGYTF.

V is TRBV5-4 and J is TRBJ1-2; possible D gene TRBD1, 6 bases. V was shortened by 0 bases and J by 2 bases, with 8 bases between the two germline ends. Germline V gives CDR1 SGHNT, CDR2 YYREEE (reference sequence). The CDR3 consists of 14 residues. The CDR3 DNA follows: TGTGCCAGCAGCTTGGGACAGGTGAACTATGGCTACACCTTC. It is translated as CASSLGQVNYGYTF.